The 2 T cell receptor beta chains reported below all come from one sample, sequenced in a study of cytomegalovirus exposure and HLA in healthy donors. Both 60 Vbeta primers and 13 Jbeta primers went into the PCR. TCRdb's table, derived via immunoSEQ multiplex PCR, lists solely in-frame clones and lacks some. Among approximately 73,000 clones listed, over 70% were seen once. Source material: PBMCs. The source of these receptors is a woman in her forties in good health and CMV-seropositive.

This clone was recorded only once. The chain couples TRBV5-1 to TRBJ1-4; tentative D call: TRBD1 (5 bases). Germline V gene data show CDR1 as SGHRS and CDR2 as YFSETQ. This CDR3 contains 15 residues. The ends were cut back, 4 bases at V and 0 bases at J, with 10 bases in the middle. The CDR3: CASSPDTSTNEKLFF. The DNA of the CDR3 is TGCGCCAGCAGCCCGGACACCTCAACTAATGAAAAACTGTTTTTT.

The chain has TRBV5-4 and TRBJ2-5; D may be TRBD2 (6 bases). Germline CDR1 reads SGHNT; CDR2 reads YYREEE (reference sequence). The V gene lost 1 base and the J gene lost 5 bases, with 12 bases spanning the gap. The length of the CDR3 is 14 residues. CDR3 sequence (DNA): TGTGCCAGCAGCTTGAACCTAGCGCGGGAGACCCAGTACTTC. This translates into CASSLNLARETQYF.